One sample yielded the 5 T cell receptor beta chains listed below, sequenced in a study of T cells in Graves' hyperthyroidism and ophthalmopathy. The CDR3 regions of TCR beta were amplified from RNA transcripts. The HTBI set primed first-round TCR CDR3 RT-PCR. Using its own MiXCR run on the multiplex PCR reads, TCRdb lists one record per CDR3 protein. Here the sample spans about 640,000 distinct CDR3 sequences, more than 20% being singletons. Sequences were obtained from blood. All receptors come from a man under 40 with Graves' ophthalmopathy.

This sequence joins TRBV12-3 or TRBV12-4 and TRBJ1-2; a possible D gene is TRBD1 (5 bases). The CDR3 is made up of 15 amino acids. V was pared by 4 bases and J by 4 bases, with 16 bases between. The chain's CDR3 is CASSSPVEGVYGYTF. As DNA, the CDR3 is TGTGCCAGCAGTTCCCCAGTCGAAGGGGTCTATGGCTACACCTTC.

This clonotype was counted once. Just one base apart from a much larger clone, this may be a read error. The chain employs TRBV6-1 and TRBJ1-1, with D hard to call. Germline lookup yields CDR1 MNHNS and CDR2 SASEGT. The CDR3 is 17 amino acids. CDR3 DNA: TGTGCCAACAGTGAGACCGAAGGAGGAGGCATGAACACTGAAGCTTTCTTT. This codes for CANSETEGGGMNTEAFF.

This clonotype was seen a few times. The gene calls are TRBV19 and TRBJ2-2, with 9 nucleotides matching TRBD2. Germline V lookup: CDR1 LNHDA, CDR2 SQIVND (reference sequence). The CDR3 consists of 18 residues. Unmatched junction bases numbered 7, after V lost 0 bases and J lost 2 bases. CDR3 sequence reads: CASSIEYLAGDNTGELFF. The CDR3 DNA reads TGTGCCAGTAGTATAGAATACTTAGCGGGGGACAACACCGGGGAGCTGTTTTTT. The full variable domain, rest sourced from reference TRBV19 and TRBJ2-2, is DGGITQSPKYLFRKEGQNVTLSCEQNLNHDAMYWYRQDPGQGLRLIYYSQIVNDFQKGDIAEGYSVSREKKESFPLTVTSAQKNPTAFYLCASSIEYLAGDNTGELFFGEGSRLTVL.

This clonotype was recorded a few times. The chain joins TRBV12-3 or TRBV12-4 to TRBJ2-7; D ambiguous. The CDR3 is 15 amino acids. Trimming stripped 6 bases from V and 3 bases from J, with 18 bases between. The CDR3 coding sequence is TGTGCCAGCAGACATAACCTAGGGATTTTCTACGAGCAGTACTTC. It specifies CASRHNLGIFYEQYF.

This clonotype was observed many times. The chain links TRBV2 to TRBJ1-2, with TRBD1 as a possible D gene (6 bases). Trimming shortened V by 5 bases and J by 7 bases, and 8 bases separated the two germline ends. There are 11 residues in the CDR3. Germline V lookup: CDR1 SNHLY, CDR2 FYNNEI. The DNA of the CDR3 is TGTGCCAGCAGTTACAGGGCTGGCTACACCTTC. Translated, it gives CASSYRAGYTF.